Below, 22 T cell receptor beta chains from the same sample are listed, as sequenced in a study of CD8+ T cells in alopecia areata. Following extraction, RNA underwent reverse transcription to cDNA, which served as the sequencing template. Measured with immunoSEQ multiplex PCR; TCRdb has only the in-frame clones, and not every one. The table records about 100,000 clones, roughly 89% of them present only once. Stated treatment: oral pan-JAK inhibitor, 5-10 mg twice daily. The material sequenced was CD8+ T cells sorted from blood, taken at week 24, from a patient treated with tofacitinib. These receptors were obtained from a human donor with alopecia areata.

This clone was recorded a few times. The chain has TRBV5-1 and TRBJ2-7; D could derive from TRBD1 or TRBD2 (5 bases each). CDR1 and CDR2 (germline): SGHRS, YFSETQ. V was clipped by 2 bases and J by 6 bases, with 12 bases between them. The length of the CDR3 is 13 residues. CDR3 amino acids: CASSFTGTLEQYF. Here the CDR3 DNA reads TGCGCCAGCAGCTTCACCGGGACGCTCGAGCAGTACTTC. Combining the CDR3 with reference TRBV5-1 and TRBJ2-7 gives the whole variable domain KAGVTQTPRYLIKTRGQQVTLSCSPISGHRSVSWYQQTPGQGLQFLFEYFSETQRNKGNFPGRFSGRQFSNSRSEMNVSTLELGDSALYLCASSFTGTLEQYFGPGTRLTVT.

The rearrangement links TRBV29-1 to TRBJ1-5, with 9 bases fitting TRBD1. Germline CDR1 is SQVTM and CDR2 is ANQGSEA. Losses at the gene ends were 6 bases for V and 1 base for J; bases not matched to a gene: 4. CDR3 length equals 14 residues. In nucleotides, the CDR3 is TGCAGCGTCGGGACAGGGTCGAGCAATCAGCCCCAGCATTTT. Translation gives CSVGTGSSNQPQHF.

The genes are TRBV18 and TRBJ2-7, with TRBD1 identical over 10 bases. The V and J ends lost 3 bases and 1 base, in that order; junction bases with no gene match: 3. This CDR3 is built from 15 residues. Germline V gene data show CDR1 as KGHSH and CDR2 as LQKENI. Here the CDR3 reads CASSPLGQGSYEQYF. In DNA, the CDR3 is TGTGCCAGCTCACCCTTGGGACAGGGGTCCTACGAGCAGTACTTC.

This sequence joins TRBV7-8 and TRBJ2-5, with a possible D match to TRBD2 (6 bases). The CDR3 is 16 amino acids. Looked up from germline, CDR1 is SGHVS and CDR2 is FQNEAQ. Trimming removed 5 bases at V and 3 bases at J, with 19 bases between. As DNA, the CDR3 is TGTGCCAGCAGCAGACGCCCACTAGGAGGGAAAGAGACCCAGTACTTC. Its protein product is CASSRRPLGGKETQYF.

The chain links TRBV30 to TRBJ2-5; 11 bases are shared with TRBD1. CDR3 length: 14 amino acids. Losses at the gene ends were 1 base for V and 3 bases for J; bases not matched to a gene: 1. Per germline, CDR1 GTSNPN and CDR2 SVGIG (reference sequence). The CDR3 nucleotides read TGTGCCTGGAGTGGGACAGGGGGCGAAGAGACCCAGTACTTC. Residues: CAWSGTGGEETQYF.

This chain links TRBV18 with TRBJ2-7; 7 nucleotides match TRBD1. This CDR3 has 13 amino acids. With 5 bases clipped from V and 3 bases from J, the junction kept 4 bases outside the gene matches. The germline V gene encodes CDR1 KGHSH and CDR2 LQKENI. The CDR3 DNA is TGTGCCAGCTCAGAGGGGGCGAGCTACGAGCAGTACTTC. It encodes CASSEGASYEQYF.

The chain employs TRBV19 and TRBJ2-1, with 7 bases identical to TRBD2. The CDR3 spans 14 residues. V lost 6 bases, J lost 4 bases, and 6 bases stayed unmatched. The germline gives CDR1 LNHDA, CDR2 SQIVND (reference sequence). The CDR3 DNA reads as TGTGCCAGTAGCCCCTTGGGGGGGTACAATGAGCAGTTCTTC. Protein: CASSPLGGYNEQFF.

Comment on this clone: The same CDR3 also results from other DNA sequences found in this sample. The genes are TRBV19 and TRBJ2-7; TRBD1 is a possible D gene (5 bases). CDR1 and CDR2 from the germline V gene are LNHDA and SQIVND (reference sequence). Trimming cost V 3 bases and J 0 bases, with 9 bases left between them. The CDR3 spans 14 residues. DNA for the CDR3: TGTGCCAGTAGTATCGGCCAGGGCTCCTACGAGCAGTACTTC. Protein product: CASSIGQGSYEQYF.

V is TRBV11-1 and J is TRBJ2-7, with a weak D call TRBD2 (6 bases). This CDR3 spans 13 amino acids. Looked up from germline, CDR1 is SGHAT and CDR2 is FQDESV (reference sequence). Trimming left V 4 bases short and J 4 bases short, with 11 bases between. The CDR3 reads CASSSYGGYEQYF. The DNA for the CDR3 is TGTGCCAGCAGCTCCTACGGGGGATACGAGCAGTACTTC.

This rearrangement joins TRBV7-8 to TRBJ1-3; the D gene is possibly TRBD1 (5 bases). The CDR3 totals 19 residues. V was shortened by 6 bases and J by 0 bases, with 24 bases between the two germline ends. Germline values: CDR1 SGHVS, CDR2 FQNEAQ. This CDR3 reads CASSYEQAGWVVSGNTIYF. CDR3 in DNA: TGTGCCAGCAGTTACGAACAGGCTGGTTGGGTGGTCTCTGGAAACACCATATATTTT.

The CDR3 is CASSAEDRGQDEQYF. The DNA of the CDR3 is TGTGCCAGCAGCGCCGAGGACAGGGGGCAGGACGAGCAGTACTTC. The chain is built from TRBV5-4 and TRBJ2-7, with 11 positions matching TRBD1. V was pared by 4 bases and J by 5 bases, with 8 bases of the junction left unmatched. Germline CDR1 and CDR2: SGHNT and YYREEE (reference sequence). The CDR3 extends over 15 amino acids.

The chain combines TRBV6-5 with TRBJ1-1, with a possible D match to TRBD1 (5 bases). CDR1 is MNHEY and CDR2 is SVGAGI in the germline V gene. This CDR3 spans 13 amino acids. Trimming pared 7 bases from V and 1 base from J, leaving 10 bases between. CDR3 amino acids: CASKQTENTEAFF. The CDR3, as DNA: TGTGCCAGCAAGCAGACAGAGAACACTGAAGCTTTCTTT.

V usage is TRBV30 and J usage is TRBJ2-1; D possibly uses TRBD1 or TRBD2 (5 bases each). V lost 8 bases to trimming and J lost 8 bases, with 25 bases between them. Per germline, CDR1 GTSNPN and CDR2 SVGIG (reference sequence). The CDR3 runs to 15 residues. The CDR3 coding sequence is TGTGCCAGCGCTTATGAGAGGGGTGGGTGGGATGAGCAGTTCTTC. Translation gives CASAYERGGWDEQFF.

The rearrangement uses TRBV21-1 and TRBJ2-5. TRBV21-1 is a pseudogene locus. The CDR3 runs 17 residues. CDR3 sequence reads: CASSKDTAALVQETQYF. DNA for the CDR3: TGTGCCAGCAGCAAAGATACGGCAGCCCTTGTCCAAGAGACCCAGTACTTC.

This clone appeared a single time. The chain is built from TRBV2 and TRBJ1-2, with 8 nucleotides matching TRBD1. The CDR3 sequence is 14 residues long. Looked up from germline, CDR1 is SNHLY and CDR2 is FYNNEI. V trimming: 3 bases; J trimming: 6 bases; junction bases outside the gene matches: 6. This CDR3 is CASSDPRTGNGYTF. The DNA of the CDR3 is TGTGCCAGCAGTGATCCCCGGACAGGGAATGGCTACACCTTC.

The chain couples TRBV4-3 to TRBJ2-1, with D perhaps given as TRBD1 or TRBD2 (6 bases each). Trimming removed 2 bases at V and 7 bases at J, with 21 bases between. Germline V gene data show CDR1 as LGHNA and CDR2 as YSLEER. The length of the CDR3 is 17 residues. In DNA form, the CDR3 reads TGCGCCAGCAGCCAAATGGACGGGGGCACACCGTATAATGAGCAGTTCTTC. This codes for CASSQMDGGTPYNEQFF.

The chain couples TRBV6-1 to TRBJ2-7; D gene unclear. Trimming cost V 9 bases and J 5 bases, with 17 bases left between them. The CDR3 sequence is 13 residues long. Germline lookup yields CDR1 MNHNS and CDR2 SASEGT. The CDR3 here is CASRSPTANEQYF. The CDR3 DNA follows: TGTGCCAGTCGAAGCCCCACAGCCAACGAGCAGTACTTC.

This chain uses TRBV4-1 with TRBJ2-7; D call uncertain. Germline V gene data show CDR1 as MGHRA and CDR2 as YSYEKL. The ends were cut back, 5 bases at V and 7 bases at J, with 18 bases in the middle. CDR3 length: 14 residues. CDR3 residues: CASSSFRAPQEQYF. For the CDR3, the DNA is TGCGCCAGCAGCTCCTTTCGGGCCCCCCAAGAGCAGTACTTC.

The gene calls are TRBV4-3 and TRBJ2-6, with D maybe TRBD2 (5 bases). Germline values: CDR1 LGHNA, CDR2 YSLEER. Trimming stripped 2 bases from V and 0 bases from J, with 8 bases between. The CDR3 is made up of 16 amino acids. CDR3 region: CASSQTRGSGANVLTF. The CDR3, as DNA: TGCGCCAGCAGCCAAACCCGGGGCTCTGGGGCCAACGTCCTGACTTTC.

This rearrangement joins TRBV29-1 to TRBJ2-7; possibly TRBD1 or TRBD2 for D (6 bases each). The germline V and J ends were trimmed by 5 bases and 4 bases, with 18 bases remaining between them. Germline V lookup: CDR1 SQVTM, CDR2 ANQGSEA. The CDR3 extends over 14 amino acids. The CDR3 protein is CSVQEEQGGYEQYF. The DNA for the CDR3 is TGCAGCGTTCAGGAGGAACAGGGAGGTTACGAGCAGTACTTC.

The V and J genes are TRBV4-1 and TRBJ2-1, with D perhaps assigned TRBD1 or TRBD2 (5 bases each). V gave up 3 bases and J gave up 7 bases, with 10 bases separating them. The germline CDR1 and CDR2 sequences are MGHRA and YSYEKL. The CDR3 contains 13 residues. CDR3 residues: CASSHWGPNEQFF. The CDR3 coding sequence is TGCGCCAGCAGCCACTGGGGACCGAATGAGCAGTTCTTC.

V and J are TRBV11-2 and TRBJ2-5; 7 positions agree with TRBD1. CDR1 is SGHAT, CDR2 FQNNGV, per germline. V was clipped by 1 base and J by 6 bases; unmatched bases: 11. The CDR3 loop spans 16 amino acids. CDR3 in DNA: TGTGCCAGCAGCTTAGTAGGAAGGGGGCGGAATAAGACCCAGTACTTC. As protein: CASSLVGRGRNKTQYF.